Included here is one T cell receptor beta chain sequence, with context. Base qualities are missing; no much larger clone stands one base away. The source of the sample is a study of graft-versus-host responses after intestinal transplantation (dated by TCRdb to the early 2020s). With respect to the entire study: Multivisceral, liver-intestinal, or isolated intestinal transplants were received by the recipients. Anti-thymocyte globulin induction was given to all recipients, followed by maintenance tacrolimus and steroids for two to four years. After intestinal transplantation, graft-versus-host and host-versus-graft alloreactive T cell clones in the graft, circulation and bone marrow were tracked using bulk TCR-beta CDR3 sequencing. Alloreactive clones were identified by sequencing pre-transplant mixed lymphocyte reaction products and comparing them with unstimulated pre-transplant donor and recipient T cells. The cohort enrolled 24 intestinal transplant recipients including one retransplant, and a few patients lacking pretransplant specimens were excluded. Donor T cell macrochimerism was defined as a peak of at least 4% donor T cells among recipient peripheral blood mononuclear cells. Rather than being sequenced by the commercial service, samples from a few later patients were sequenced in-house on an Illumina MiSeq and processed with MiXCR. General study outcomes and caveats: In the allografts of patients with donor T cell macrochimerism, GvH to HvG T cell clonal ratios were high. The relatively low number and heterogeneity of intestinal transplant patients limited the conclusions. Early after transplant, peak levels of circulating GvH clones were associated with declines in HvG clones. GvH clones were detected in recipient bone marrow, and some appeared earlier in ileal mucosa or blood, consistent with an intestinal mucosal origin.

Trimmed from V: 1 base; trimmed from J: 6 bases; junction bases lacking a gene match: 11. Counted from cysteine to phenylalanine, this CDR3 has 16 amino acids. The retained sequence is limited to the CDR3, 48 bases, with the frame set at the first base. CDR1 and CDR2 are read off the germline V gene as MDHEN and SYDVKM. The sample's time point label, decoded: cells obtained before transplantation from donor or recipient. Mixed lymphocyte reactions plated around 200,000 CFSE-labeled pre-transplant responders with around 200,000 irradiated violet-dye-labeled stimulators and were cultured for six to seven days. After the mixed lymphocyte reaction, proliferating CD3+CD4+CFSE-low and CD3+CD8+CFSE-low responder cells were FACS-sorted on a BD Influx sorter. Libraries were built with the immunoSEQ multiplex PCR assay. For most patients, genomic DNA was isolated with the Qiagen DNeasy Blood and Tissue Kit and shipped frozen to Adaptive Biotechnologies for TCR sequencing. For most patients, high-throughput TCR-beta CDR3 sequencing of genomic DNA was performed by Adaptive Biotechnologies. Per the authors' processing: Adaptive's ImmunoSEQ software was the source of the TCR sequencing data for approximately 18 patients, while a few other patients were processed with MiXCR and VDJtools. To correct CD4 versus CD8 sorting errors, sequences present in both subsets at a frequency ratio below 5:1 were removed. CDR3 nucleotide sequences shared between donor and recipient were removed because their origin could not be assigned. To be classed as alloreactive, a clone needed at least 2-fold expansion over unstimulated cells and a minimum CFSE-low frequency of 0.002% (template counts) or 0.001% (read counts). Clones were considered mappable if detected in sequenced pre-transplant spleen, lymph node, or MLR CFSE-low populations of the donor or recipient. Cumulative frequency of alloreactive clones was calculated as a percentage of all sequences weighted by copy number. The table was pulled from immuneACCESS by TCRdb, which kept in-frame rearrangements only. Such tables lose some clones; where checked, under half of the loss comes from unresolved V genes, and the rest has no known cause. Clone size and the V and J calls come from that table; the DNA yielded D and trimming. In all, the sample holds 20,000 to 25,000 clones, and approximately 40% of those were seen once. Jointly, the top ten make up over 1.1% of the sample.

The TCR comes from a human patient who was an organ donor for intestinal transplantation. This receptor chain uses TRBV28 and TRBJ1-2, with 7 junctional bases fitting TRBD1. The source was alloreactive CD8+ T cells from a mixed lymphocyte reaction culture, collected before transplantation. What this sample's cell subset or site label stands for: CFSE-low proliferating T cells sorted from approximately 6-day pre-transplant mixed lymphocyte reaction (GvH or HvG direction). At the DNA level, the sequence is TGTGCCAGCAGTTTATACCCGCAGGGGGGTATCCATGGCTACACCTTC. This is translated as CASSLYPQGGIHGYTF.